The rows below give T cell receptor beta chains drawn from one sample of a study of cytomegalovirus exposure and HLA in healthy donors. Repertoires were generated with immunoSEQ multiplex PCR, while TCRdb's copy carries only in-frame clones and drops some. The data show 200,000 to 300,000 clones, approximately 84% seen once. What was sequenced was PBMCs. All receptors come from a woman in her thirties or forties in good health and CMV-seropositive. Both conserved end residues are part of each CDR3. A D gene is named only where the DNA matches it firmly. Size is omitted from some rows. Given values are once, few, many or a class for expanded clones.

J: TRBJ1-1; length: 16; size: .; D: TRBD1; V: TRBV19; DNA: TGTGCCAGTACCGCACAGGGGGATGGGGTGAACACTGAAGCTTTCTTT; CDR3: CASTAQGDGVNTEAFF
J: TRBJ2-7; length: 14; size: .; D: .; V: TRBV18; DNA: TGTGCCAGCTCACCACTGAGCCCCCCGGACGAGCAGTACTTC; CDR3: CASSPLSPPDEQYF
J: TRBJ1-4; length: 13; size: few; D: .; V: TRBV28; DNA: TGTGCCAGCAATAGGAATGGAGGCGAAAAACTGTTTTTT; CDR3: CASNRNGGEKLFF
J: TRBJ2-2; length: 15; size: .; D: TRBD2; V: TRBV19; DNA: TGTGCCAGTAGTACACTAGCGGGGAACACCGGGGAGCTGTTTTTT; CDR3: CASSTLAGNTGELFF
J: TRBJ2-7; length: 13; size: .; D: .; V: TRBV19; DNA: TGTGCCAGTAGTATGGTGGACTCCCACGAGCAGTACTTC; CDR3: CASSMVDSHEQYF
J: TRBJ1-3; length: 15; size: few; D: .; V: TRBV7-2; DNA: TGTGCCAGCAGCCCCGGACTTTACTCTGGAAACACCATATATTTT; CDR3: CASSPGLYSGNTIYF
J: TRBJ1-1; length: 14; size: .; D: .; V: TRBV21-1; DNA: TGTGCCAGCAGCCCAAAGGGGTCACGCACTGAAGCTTTCTTT; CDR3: CASSPKGSRTEAFF
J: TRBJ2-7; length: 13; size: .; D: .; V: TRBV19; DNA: TGTGCCAGTAGTATCGGCGGGATCGGGGAGCAGTACTTC; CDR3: CASSIGGIGEQYF
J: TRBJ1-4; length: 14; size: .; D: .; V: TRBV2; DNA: TGTGCCAGCATTATGACAGCAACTAATGAAAAACTGTTTTTT; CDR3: CASIMTATNEKLFF
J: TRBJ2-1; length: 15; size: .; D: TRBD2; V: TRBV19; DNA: TGTGCCAGTAGTAGGGGACTAGCGGGCTACAATGAGCAGTTCTTC; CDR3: CASSRGLAGYNEQFF
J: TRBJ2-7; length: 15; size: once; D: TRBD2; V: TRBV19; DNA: TGTGCCGGCGGGACTAGCGGGACCCCACCGCACGAGCAGTACTTC; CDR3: CAGGTSGTPPHEQYF
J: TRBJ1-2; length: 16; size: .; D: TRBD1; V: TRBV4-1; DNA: TGCGCCAGCAGCCAAGCTCGGGACAGGAGGAATCAGGGCTACACCTTC; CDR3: CASSQARDRRNQGYTF
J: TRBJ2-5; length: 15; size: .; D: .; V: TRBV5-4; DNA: TGTGCCAGCAGCCCCTGGGGCGGCAACCAAGAGACCCAGTACTTC; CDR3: CASSPWGGNQETQYF
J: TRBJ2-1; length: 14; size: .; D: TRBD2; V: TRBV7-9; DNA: TGTGCCAGCAGCTTACTAGCGGGTTCCAATGAGCAGTTCTTC; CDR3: CASSLLAGSNEQFF
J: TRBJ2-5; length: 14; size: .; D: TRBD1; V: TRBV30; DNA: TGTGCCTGGAGAAGACAGGGGACCCAAGAGACCCAGTACTTC; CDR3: CAWRRQGTQETQYF
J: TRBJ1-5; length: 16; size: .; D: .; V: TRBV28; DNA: TGTGCCAGCAACAAGCCGACCGGGGTTAGCAATCAGCCCCAGCATTTT; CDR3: CASNKPTGVSNQPQHF
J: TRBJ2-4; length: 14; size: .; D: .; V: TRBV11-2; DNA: TGTGCCAGCAGCCTAATAATGGCCAAAAACATTCAGTACTTC; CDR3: CASSLIMAKNIQYF
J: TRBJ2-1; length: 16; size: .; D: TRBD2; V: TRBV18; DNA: TGTGCCAGCTCACCACCTATAATAGCGGGAGTGTGGGAGCAGTTCTTC; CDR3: CASSPPIIAGVWEQFF
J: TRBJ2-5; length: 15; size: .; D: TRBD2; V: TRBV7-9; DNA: TGTGCCAGCAGCTACCCTCTCCTAGCGGGAGAGACCCAGTACTTC; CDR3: CASSYPLLAGETQYF
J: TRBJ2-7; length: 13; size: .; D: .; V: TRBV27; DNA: TGTGCCAGCAGTTTATGGGGGGAGTACGAGCAGTACTTC; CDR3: CASSLWGEYEQYF
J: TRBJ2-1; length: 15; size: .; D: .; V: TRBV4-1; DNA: TGCGCCAGCAGCCAAGAGGGAGATAGTAGAGGTGAGCAGTTCTTC; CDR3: CASSQEGDSRGEQFF
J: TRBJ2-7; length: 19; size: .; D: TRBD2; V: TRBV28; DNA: TGTGCCAGCAGTAACGCGGGACTAGCGGGAGGGATCAGTGCCTACGAGCAGTACTTC; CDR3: CASSNAGLAGGISAYEQYF
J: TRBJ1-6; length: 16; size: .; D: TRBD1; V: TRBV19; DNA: TGTGCCAGTACTCCCAGGGGGGGGACAGGTAATTCACCCCTCCACTTT; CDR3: CASTPRGGTGNSPLHF
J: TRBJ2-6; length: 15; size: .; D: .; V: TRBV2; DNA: TGTGCCAGCAGCTTACAGGGTTCTGGGGCCAACGTCTTGACTTTC; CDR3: CASSLQGSGANVLTF
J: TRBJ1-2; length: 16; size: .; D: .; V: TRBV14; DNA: TGTGCCAGCAGCCCACACCTTGCCGGGAAAAACTATGGCTACACCTTC; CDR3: CASSPHLAGKNYGYTF
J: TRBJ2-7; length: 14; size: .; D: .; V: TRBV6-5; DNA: TGTGCCAGCAGTTTTGACAGGCTAACCTACGAGCAGTACTTC; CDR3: CASSFDRLTYEQYF
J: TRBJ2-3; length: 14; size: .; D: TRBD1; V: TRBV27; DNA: TGTGCCAGCAGTTGGACAGGTCAGACAGATACGCAGTATTTT; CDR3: CASSWTGQTDTQYF
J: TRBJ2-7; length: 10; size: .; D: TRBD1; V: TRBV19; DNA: TGTGCCAGTACTCCGGGACAGGGGCACTTC; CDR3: CASTPGQGHF
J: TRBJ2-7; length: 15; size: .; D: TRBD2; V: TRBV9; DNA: TGTGCCAGCAGCTCCAGGACGGGGGGGTGGGGGGAGCAGTACTTC; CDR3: CASSSRTGGWGEQYF
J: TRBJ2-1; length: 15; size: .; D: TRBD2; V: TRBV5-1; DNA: TGCGCCAGCAGCGGGGGACTAGCGGGAGAAGCTGAGCAGTTCTTC; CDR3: CASSGGLAGEAEQFF
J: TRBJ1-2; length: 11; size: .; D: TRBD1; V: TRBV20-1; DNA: TGCAGTGCTGGGACAGGGGATGGCTACACCTTC; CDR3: CSAGTGDGYTF
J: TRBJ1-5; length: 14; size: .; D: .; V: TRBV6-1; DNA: TGTGCCAGCCGGACAGAGGGGGTAAATCAGCCCCAGCATTTT; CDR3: CASRTEGVNQPQHF
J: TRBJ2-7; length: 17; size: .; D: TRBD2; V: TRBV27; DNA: TGTGCCAGCAGTTTATTCAAAGGGACTAGCGACTCCTACGAGCAGTACTTC; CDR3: CASSLFKGTSDSYEQYF
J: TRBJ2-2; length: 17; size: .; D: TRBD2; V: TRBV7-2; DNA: TGTGCCAGCAGCTTAGAGGGACTAGCGGGAGGGAGCGGGGAGCTGTTTTTT; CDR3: CASSLEGLAGGSGELFF
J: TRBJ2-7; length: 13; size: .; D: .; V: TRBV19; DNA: TGTGCCAGTACTCCGACGGGAACCTACGAGCAGTACTTC; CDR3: CASTPTGTYEQYF
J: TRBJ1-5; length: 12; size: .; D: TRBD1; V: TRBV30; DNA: TGTGCCTGGGGACAGGGTAATCAGCCCCAGCATTTT; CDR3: CAWGQGNQPQHF
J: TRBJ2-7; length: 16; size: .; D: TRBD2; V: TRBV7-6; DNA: TGTGCCAGCAGCTTAGAATTAGCGGGAGGGCCGCACGAGCAGTACTTC; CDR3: CASSLELAGGPHEQYF
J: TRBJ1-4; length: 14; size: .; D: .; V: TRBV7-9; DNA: TGTGCCAGCAGCTTATGGGGAGAGAATGAAAAACTGTTTTTT; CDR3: CASSLWGENEKLFF
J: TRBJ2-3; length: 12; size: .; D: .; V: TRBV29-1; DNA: TGCAGCGTCGTAGAGCTCGGGGATACGCAGTATTTT; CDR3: CSVVELGDTQYF
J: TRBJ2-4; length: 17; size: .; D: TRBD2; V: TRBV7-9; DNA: TGTGCCAGCAGCCCCCGGCGGGAGGGATTAGCCAAAAACATTCAGTACTTC; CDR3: CASSPRREGLAKNIQYF
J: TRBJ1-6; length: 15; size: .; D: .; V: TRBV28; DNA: TGTGCCAGCAGCGGTACGGACATCCTCGCTTCACCCCTCCACTTT; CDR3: CASSGTDILASPLHF
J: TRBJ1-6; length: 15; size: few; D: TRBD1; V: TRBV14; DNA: TGTGCCAGCAGCCAAGAGGCTACAGGGGGGTCACCCCTCCACTTT; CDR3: CASSQEATGGSPLHF
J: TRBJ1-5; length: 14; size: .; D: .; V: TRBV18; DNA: TGTGCCAGCTCACCAGGGGCAGGCAATCAGCCCCAGCATTTT; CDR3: CASSPGAGNQPQHF
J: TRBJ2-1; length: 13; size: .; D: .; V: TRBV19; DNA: TGTGCCAGTAGTACCAGACACGGCAATGAGCAGTTCTTC; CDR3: CASSTRHGNEQFF
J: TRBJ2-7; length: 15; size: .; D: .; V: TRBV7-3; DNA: TGTGCCAGCAGCCTGGGACAACTGAACCTTGGGGCGCAGTACTTC; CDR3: CASSLGQLNLGAQYF
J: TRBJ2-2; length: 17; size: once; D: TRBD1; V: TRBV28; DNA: TGTGCCAGCAGAACCATACGGACAGGAACAAACACCGGGGAGCTGTTTTTT; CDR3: CASRTIRTGTNTGELFF
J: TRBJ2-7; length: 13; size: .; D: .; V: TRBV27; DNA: TGTGCCAGCAGCTTCGGGACATCATACGAGCAGTACTTC; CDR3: CASSFGTSYEQYF
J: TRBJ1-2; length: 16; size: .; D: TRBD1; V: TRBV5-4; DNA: TGTGCCAGCGCCGTGGGACAGGGAAACCTTGGCTATGGCTACACCTTC; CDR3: CASAVGQGNLGYGYTF
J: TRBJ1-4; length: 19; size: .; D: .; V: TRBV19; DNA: TGTGCCAGTAGTATAAAGACAGGAACGGGGCTTGCAACTAATGAAAAACTGTTTTTT; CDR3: CASSIKTGTGLATNEKLFF